Listed below are T cell receptor beta chains from one sample, sequenced in a study of cytotoxic CD8 clonotypes in ibrutinib-treated CLL. Assay: immunoSEQ multiplex PCR; the TCRdb copy retains only in-frame clones and omits some. The table shows over 65,000 clones, with 68% occurring only once. The specimen comprised PBMCs, sampled after 12 months of ibrutinib treatment. These receptors were obtained from a human donor with chronic lymphocytic leukemia. CDR3s include the opening cysteine and the closing phenylalanine or tryptophan. A D gene is named only where the DNA matches it firmly. Size is omitted from some rows. Given values are once, few, many or a class for expanded clones.

V gene,clone size,D gene,J gene,CDR3 protein,CDR3 DNA
TRBV7-9,.,.,TRBJ2-7,CASSRTGIDYEQYF,TGTGCCAGCAGCCGAACCGGGATCGACTACGAGCAGTACTTC
TRBV6-5,.,.,TRBJ1-2,CASSSPGTANYGYTF,TGTGCCAGCAGTTCCCCAGGCACCGCTAACTATGGCTACACCTTC
TRBV20-1,.,.,TRBJ2-7,CSADRTYEQYF,TGCAGTGCAGACAGAACCTACGAGCAGTACTTC
TRBV5-1,few,TRBD1,TRBJ1-6,CASSAPGQGLNSPLHF,TGCGCCAGCAGCGCTCCGGGACAGGGGCTGAATTCACCCCTCCACTTT
TRBV16,.,.,TRBJ1-5,CASSQNLGGSGNQPQHF,TGTGCCAGCAGCCAAAATTTGGGGGGGTCAGGCAATCAGCCCCAGCATTTT
TRBV5-1,.,.,TRBJ1-1,CASSLAAVAGNTEAFF,TGCGCCAGCAGCTTGGCAGCGGTAGCGGGCAACACTGAAGCTTTCTTT
TRBV19,.,.,TRBJ2-5,CASSEGVGETQYF,TGTGCCAGTAGTGAAGGGGTTGGAGAGACCCAGTACTTC
TRBV6-4,few,.,TRBJ2-3,CASSDRNTDTQYF,TGTGCCAGCAGTGACCGGAACACAGATACGCAGTATTTT
TRBV7-2,.,TRBD1,TRBJ2-1,CASSLARQGAASYNEQFF,TGTGCCAGCAGCTTAGCGCGGCAGGGGGCGGCCTCCTACAATGAGCAGTTCTTC
TRBV5-4,.,.,TRBJ1-1,CASSFPQGIGAFF,TGTGCCAGCAGCTTCCCTCAGGGAATTGGGGCTTTCTTT
TRBV9,.,.,TRBJ2-6,CASSGRQDYAPGANVLTF,TGTGCCAGCAGCGGTAGACAGGACTATGCTCCTGGGGCCAACGTCCTGACTTTC
TRBV9,.,.,TRBJ1-1,CASSVGDKSEAFF,TGTGCCAGCAGCGTAGGGGACAAATCTGAAGCTTTCTTT
TRBV10-3,.,.,TRBJ2-7,CAISESGQDEQYF,TGTGCCATCAGTGAGTCTGGCCAGGACGAGCAGTACTTC
TRBV27,.,.,TRBJ2-1,CASSLLGVVANEQFF,TGTGCCAGCAGTTTGCTAGGGGTAGTAGCCAATGAGCAGTTCTTC
TRBV28,.,TRBD1,TRBJ1-2,CASSSRQGDGYTF,TGTGCCAGCAGTTCGCGACAGGGCGATGGCTACACCTTC
TRBV11-2,.,TRBD1,TRBJ1-3,CASSLRDRGLTGGNTIYF,TGTGCCAGCAGCTTAAGGGACAGGGGGCTTACTGGTGGAAACACCATATATTTT
TRBV10-2,.,TRBD2,TRBJ2-7,CASGGGYEQYF,TGCGCCAGCGGCGGGGGGTACGAGCAGTACTTC
TRBV6-1,.,.,TRBJ1-1,CASSESSALSRKNTEAFF,TGTGCCAGCAGTGAAAGTTCCGCCTTGAGTAGGAAGAACACTGAAGCTTTCTTT
TRBV30,.,.,TRBJ2-7,CAWRFTGPSDEQYF,TGTGCCTGGAGGTTTACAGGGCCATCGGACGAGCAGTACTTC
TRBV6-5,.,.,TRBJ1-1,CASSARQRHTEAFF,TGTGCCAGCAGTGCCCGACAGCGACACACTGAAGCTTTCTTT
TRBV10-3,.,.,TRBJ1-2,CAISGQDNNYGYTF,TGTGCCATCAGTGGGCAGGACAATAACTATGGCTACACCTTC
TRBV5-1,.,.,TRBJ2-5,CASSFQLKETQYF,TGCGCCAGCAGCTTTCAATTGAAAGAGACCCAGTACTTC
TRBV7-8,.,.,TRBJ2-3,CASSPRQEGDTQYF,TGTGCCAGCAGCCCTCGACAGGAGGGAGATACGCAGTATTTT
TRBV30,.,TRBD2,TRBJ2-1,CAWSVGLAVKDNEQFF,TGTGCCTGGAGCGTGGGTCTAGCGGTGAAGGACAATGAGCAGTTCTTC
TRBV20-1,.,.,TRBJ1-3,CSAPTGNTIYF,TGCAGTGCGCCGACAGGAAACACCATATATTTT
TRBV18,.,TRBD1,TRBJ2-3,CASSPPMSLRQGAAQYF,TGTGCCAGCTCACCGCCCATGAGTCTCCGGCAGGGGGCAGCGCAGTATTTT
TRBV5-1,.,TRBD2,TRBJ2-2,CATSGLAGFTGELFF,TGCGCCACCTCAGGACTAGCGGGGTTTACCGGGGAGCTGTTTTTT
TRBV10-3,few,.,TRBJ1-5,CAITRDRNNQPQHF,TGTGCCATCACCCGAGACAGGAACAATCAGCCCCAGCATTTT
TRBV7-6,.,TRBD2,TRBJ2-5,CASSLKLAGGETQYF,TGTGCCAGCAGCTTAAAACTAGCGGGGGGGGAGACCCAGTACTTC
TRBV2,.,TRBD1,TRBJ1-5,CASMPGQGVYQPQHF,TGTGCCAGCATGCCGGGACAGGGGGTTTATCAGCCCCAGCATTTT
TRBV19,.,.,TRBJ2-3,CASSISAAITDTQYF,TGTGCCAGTAGTATTTCAGCGGCTATCACAGATACGCAGTATTTT
TRBV5-4,few,.,TRBJ1-2,CASSLDSNYGYTF,TGTGCCAGCAGCTTGGATTCTAACTATGGCTACACCTTC
TRBV6-5,.,.,TRBJ2-7,CASSIGGEQYF,TGTGCCAGCAGTATAGGAGGCGAGCAGTACTTC
TRBV7-2,.,TRBD2,TRBJ2-2,CASSLVPSGGANTGELFF,TGTGCCAGCAGCTTAGTTCCTAGCGGGGGGGCGAACACCGGGGAGCTGTTTTTT
TRBV10-3,.,.,TRBJ2-3,CAISEFGTGGTDTQYF,TGTGCCATCAGTGAGTTCGGGACTGGGGGCACAGATACGCAGTATTTT
TRBV18,.,TRBD1,TRBJ2-7,CASSPGQVRGEQYF,TGTGCCAGCTCACCCGGACAGGTGAGGGGCGAGCAGTACTTC
TRBV9,few,.,TRBJ1-2,CASSPSLGRGNYGYTF,TGTGCCAGCAGCCCAAGCCTAGGGCGAGGGAACTATGGCTACACCTTC
TRBV30,.,.,TRBJ2-7,CAWSNRLYEQYF,TGTGCCTGGAGCAACAGGCTCTACGAGCAGTACTTC
TRBV2,.,.,TRBJ1-6,CASKIRNNNNSPLHF,TGTGCCAGCAAGATCAGAAATAACAATAATTCACCCCTCCACTTT
TRBV21-1,once,.,TRBJ1-1,CASSTTGTEAFF,TGTGCCAGCAGCACGACAGGGACTGAAGCTTTCTTT
TRBV4-3,.,TRBD2,TRBJ2-1,CASSLLTSGNNEQFF,TGCGCCAGCAGCCTTCTGACTAGCGGCAACAATGAGCAGTTCTTC
TRBV5-1,.,.,TRBJ2-5,CASSLGFSAGTQYF,TGCGCCAGCAGCTTGGGGTTCAGTGCCGGGACCCAGTACTTC
TRBV10-2,.,.,TRBJ2-1,CASSDGGQEFF,TGCGCCAGCAGTGACGGAGGGCAGGAGTTCTTC
TRBV5-5,.,.,TRBJ2-2,CASSFQTQGMAGELFF,TGTGCCAGCAGCTTCCAAACACAGGGAATGGCCGGGGAGCTGTTTTTT
TRBV7-2,.,TRBD1,TRBJ1-1,CASSLAQGRTEAFF,TGTGCCAGCAGCTTAGCACAGGGGAGGACTGAAGCTTTCTTT
TRBV5-4,.,TRBD1,TRBJ2-2,CASSLEQGANTGELFF,TGTGCCAGCAGCTTGGAGCAGGGGGCGAACACCGGGGAGCTGTTTTTT
TRBV9,.,.,TRBJ1-3,CASAPDSSGNTIYF,TGTGCCAGCGCTCCGGATTCCTCTGGAAACACCATATATTTT
TRBV11-3,.,.,TRBJ2-1,CASSPRGGVPQQFF,TGTGCCAGCAGCCCCAGAGGGGGGGTGCCCCAACAGTTCTTC
TRBV18,.,.,TRBJ2-5,CASSPGTHETQYF,TGTGCCAGCTCACCCGGGACGCATGAGACCCAGTACTTC
TRBV7-9,.,TRBD2,TRBJ2-5,CASSRTSGETQYF,TGTGCCAGCAGCCGGACTAGCGGAGAGACCCAGTACTTC
TRBV5-1,.,.,TRBJ2-3,CASSLDGGLGTQYF,TGCGCCAGCAGCTTGGATGGGGGGCTAGGGACGCAGTATTTT
TRBV19,few,.,TRBJ2-7,CASSTSHGGILYF,TGTGCCAGTAGCACCTCACACGGGGGAATTCTGTACTTC
TRBV28,.,.,TRBJ2-7,CASSIARGLYEQYF,TGTGCCAGCAGTATCGCCCGGGGTCTGTACGAGCAGTACTTC
TRBV30,.,.,TRBJ1-1,CAWMGGSVLMNTEAFF,TGTGCCTGGATGGGGGGGTCCGTACTCATGAACACTGAAGCTTTCTTT
TRBV5-1,.,TRBD1,TRBJ2-5,CASTSRTGGETQYF,TGCGCCAGCACCTCCCGGACAGGGGGAGAGACCCAGTACTTC
TRBV15,.,.,TRBJ2-3,CATSRVPDTDTQYF,TGTGCCACCAGCAGAGTCCCAGACACAGATACGCAGTATTTT